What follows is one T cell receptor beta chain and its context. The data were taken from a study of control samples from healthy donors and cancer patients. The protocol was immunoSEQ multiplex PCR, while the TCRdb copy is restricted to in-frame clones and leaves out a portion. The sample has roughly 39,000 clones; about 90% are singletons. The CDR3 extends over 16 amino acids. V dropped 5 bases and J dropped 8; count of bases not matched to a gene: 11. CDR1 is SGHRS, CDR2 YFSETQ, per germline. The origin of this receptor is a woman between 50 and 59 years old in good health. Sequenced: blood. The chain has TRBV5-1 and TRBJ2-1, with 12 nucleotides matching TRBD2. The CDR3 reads CASRALAGGRSDEQFF. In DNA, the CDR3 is TGCGCCAGCAGGGCACTAGCGGGGGGACGGTCTGATGAGCAGTTCTTC.